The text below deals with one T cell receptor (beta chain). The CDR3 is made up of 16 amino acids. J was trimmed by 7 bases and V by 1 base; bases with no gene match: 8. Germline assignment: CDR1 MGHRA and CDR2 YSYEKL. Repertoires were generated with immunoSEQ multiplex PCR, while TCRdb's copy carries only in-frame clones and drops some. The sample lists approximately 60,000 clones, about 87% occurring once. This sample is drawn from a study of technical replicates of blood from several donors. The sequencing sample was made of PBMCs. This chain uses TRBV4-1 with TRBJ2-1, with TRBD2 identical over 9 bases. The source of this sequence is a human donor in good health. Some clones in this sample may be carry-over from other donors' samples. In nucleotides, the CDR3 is TGCGCCAGCAGCCAAGCGGGCGGGAGGGCCAGGAATGAGCAGTTCTTC. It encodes CASSQAGGRARNEQFF.